This record covers a single T cell receptor (beta chain). The sample originates from a study of blood T cell repertoires in COVID-19. With 5 bases clipped from V and 7 bases from J, the junction kept 7 bases outside the gene matches. The CDR3 has 13 residues. CDR1 is MNHEY, CDR2 SVGAGI, per germline. Here immunoSEQ multiplex PCR was the method, and the copy in TCRdb shows in-frame clones only, minus some. The sample contains about 380,000 clones, 90% of which appear only once. The sample consisted of peripheral blood. The clonotype was recovered from a man aged 18 to 30 with active or convalescent COVID-19. The V gene is TRBV6-5, the J gene TRBJ2-7, with 8 bases that match TRBD2. The CDR3 bases are TGTGCCAGCAGTCGCGGGGGGTCGGGGGAGCAGTACTTC. Protein sequence: CASSRGGSGEQYF.